This T cell receptor beta chain was sequenced for a study of blood T cells in healthy people across ages. Points from the study as a whole: Investigators viewed diversity estimates from one million T cells as underestimates, the study reported.

Drawn from each donor were 8.5 to 10 milliliters of peripheral blood. In the case of this clonotype: Its antigen is undetermined.

The CDR3 contains 15 residues. Germline CDR1 MNHEY, CDR2 SVGAGI. The second PCR ran 7 to 11 cycles with a sample-barcoded 5' primer and J-beta primers. TCRdb independently ran MiXCR on the 5' RACE reads; one entry per CDR3 protein. Of over a million distinct CDR3 sequences listed, around 42% are singletons. Sequencing input: blood. The sequence came from a woman in her late teens or twenties in good health. V gene TRBV6-5 combines with J gene TRBJ2-3, with TRBD1 matching over 9 bases. In DNA, the CDR3 is TGTTGTCAAAGTTGGGGGACAGGGAGCACAGATACGCAGTATTTT. This translates into CCQSWGTGSTDTQYF.